The 5 T cell receptor beta chains listed next were all sequenced from one sample in a study of T cells expressing NK-cell markers. With the 5' RACE reads reprocessed, TCRdb shows one record per CDR3 protein and no DNA. The sample table includes 550,000 to 600,000 distinct CDR3 sequences. Sequenced input: blood T cells: a sorted CD56 or NKG2C T cell subset, CD4+ or CD8+ T cells, or bulk PBMC T cells (not recorded which). The receptors originated from a man aged 18-30 years in good health.

V gene TRBV3-1 combines with J gene TRBJ1-1; TCRdb reports TRBD1, a call that lacks DNA to check it against. Germline loops: CDR1 LGHDT, CDR2 YNNKEL (reference sequence). The CDR3 runs to 14 residues. The CDR3: CASSQEESSRSAFF.

J is TRBJ2-1 and V is TRBV12-3 or TRBV12-4; TCRdb designates TRBD2, a call that cannot be tested without DNA. This CDR3 comprises 16 residues. CDR3 region: CASSLSPSGRENEQFF.

This chain uses TRBV5-1 with TRBJ2-4; TCRdb proposes TRBD2, but this gene call is untestable without DNA. This CDR3 contains 13 residues. The germline V gene has CDR1 SGHRS and CDR2 YFSETQ. The CDR3 is CASSLSSGGIQYF.

The genes are TRBV5-1 and TRBJ2-2; TCRdb indicates TRBD1, and absent DNA this call remains unverified. Germline V gene lookup returns CDR1 SGHRS and CDR2 YFSETQ. The CDR3 runs to 16 residues. CDR3 in amino acids: CASSLAATGVAGELFF.

The V and J genes are TRBV12-3 or TRBV12-4 and TRBJ1-2; TCRdb reports TRBD1, a call that lacks DNA to check it against. CDR3 length equals 15 residues. The CDR3 is CASSVGQGAIYGYTF.